This entry is about one T cell receptor (beta chain). No antigen is known for it. There are no base qualities to consult, and no much larger clone falls within one base. The data stem from a study of T cells in Graves' hyperthyroidism and ophthalmopathy (dated by TCRdb to about 2019). About the full investigation: Peripheral blood was collected at initial diagnosis, before any treatment. The paper describes TCR Vbeta CDR3 sequencing of 130 to 150 peripheral blood samples, made up of under 50 ophthalmopathy patients, approximately 73 hyperthyroidism patients and 17 progressor patients. Following sampling, methimazole starting at 30 mg daily was given to hyperthyroidism patients, and high-dose intravenous methylprednisolone was given to ophthalmopathy patients. In addition, the study compared T-cell repertoires in thyroid tissue and in blood from about six Graves' hyperthyroidism patients. The roughly 91 discovery patients were randomly divided into training and test sets at a 7:3 ratio. To identify distinguishing TCR V-J signatures, a discovery cohort of about 100 patients was used, comprising some 45 with Graves' ophthalmopathy and under 60 with stable Graves' hyperthyroidism. Prospective prediction of ophthalmopathy was tested in an independent validation cohort consisting of some 18 hyperthyroidism patients and around 16 patients who later progressed to ophthalmopathy.

Amplification of TCR beta CDR3 regions was carried out from RNA transcripts. A first-round RT-PCR of the TCR CDR3 used the HTBI primer set with the Qiagen OneStep RT-PCR kit. The libraries were constructed in a second round of multiplex PCR and then size-selected and purified. Paired-end sequencing of the libraries was performed with 100 bp reads on an Illumina HiSeq2000. Per the original workflow: Raw data were processed with SOAPnuke, discarding reads with adapters, uncalled bases, mean Phred below 15, or no exact constant-primer or identifier match. High-quality paired reads were merged using COPE v1.2.5, and each unique nucleotide sequence was defined as a clonotype. MiTCR v1.1 was used to align the clonotypes against IMGT TRBV, TRBD and TRBJ reference segments. Analysis was restricted to V-J combinations with a frequency above 0.0001, which covered 99.2% of repertoires. A TCS score was defined as the ratio between F50 (clonal expansion) and ExV (chaos), using BLOSUM62-based TCRdist between CDR3 peptides within each V-J. Welch's t-statistics and random forest reduced around 520 V-J features to roughly 13, which were used in a naive Bayes classifier (R e1071). TCRdb reprocessing: public reads trimmed at Q25 with fastp, clones called with MiXCR, in-frame beta chains kept. Rows matching on CDR3 protein sequence are summarized as one entry with the most common DNA and genes. None of the V and J calls come from the authors' own analysis; TCRdb made them. Across this sample there are approximately 330,000 distinct CDR3 sequences, with roughly a fifth seen only once. The ten biggest clones cover about 50% of the sample.

Stable Graves' hyperthyroidism was defined as no progression to ophthalmopathy during 18 months of follow-up. Hyperthyroidism patients were newly diagnosed, with disease duration under 2 months, and aged 18 to 65 years. Exclusion was applied to patients with uncontrolled infections, other autoimmune diseases, pregnancy or lactation. Clinical symptoms, serum thyroxine and TRAb, thyroid ultrasound, and orbital computed tomography formed the basis for the diagnoses. Ficoll-Paque density gradient centrifugation was used to isolate PBMCs from approximately 10 ml of fresh peripheral blood. Trizol reagent was used to extract total RNA, and RNA quality was then checked on an Agilent 2100 Bioanalyzer. Paper-wide results and their limitations: In cross-validation, a model built on a 13 V-J signature told ophthalmopathy apart from stable hyperthyroidism with approximately 90% sensitivity and roughly 82% specificity, and in testing the same model reached 80%/75%. No statistical method was used to fix the sample size in advance, and group allocation was not hidden from the investigators. During validation, the model predicted progression to ophthalmopathy a median of approximately six months ahead of onset, with just under 71% sensitivity and about 72% specificity. Most expanded thyroid clonotypes (frequency above 0.001) were also found in blood, which suggests that blood repertoires may mirror thyroid immune responses.

Trimming takes 4 bases from V and 4 bases from J, and the germline ends sit 18 bases apart. CDR3 length: 15 amino acids, cysteine to phenylalanine. The kept DNA is CDR3 alone, 45 bases in frame from the first base. CDR1 is given as SGDLS and CDR2 as YYNGEE, both from the germline V gene. The chain is encoded by TRBV9 joined to TRBJ2-7, with TRBD2 perhaps the D gene, on 8 matching bases. Source material: blood. The TCR originated in a woman aged 50 to 65 with Graves' hyperthyroidism. The DNA reads as follows: TGTGCCAGCAGCCTCGGGGGGGGACAGCTATACGAGCAGTACTTC. Translated, it gives CASSLGGGQLYEQYF. Joined to the reference TRBV9 and TRBJ2-7 proteins, this CDR3 gives the full variable domain: DSGVTQTPKHLITATGQRVTLRCSPRSGDLSVYWYQQSLDQGLQFLIQYYNGEERAKGNILERFSAQQFPDLHSELNLSSLELGDSALYFCASSLGGGQLYEQYFGPGTRLTVT.